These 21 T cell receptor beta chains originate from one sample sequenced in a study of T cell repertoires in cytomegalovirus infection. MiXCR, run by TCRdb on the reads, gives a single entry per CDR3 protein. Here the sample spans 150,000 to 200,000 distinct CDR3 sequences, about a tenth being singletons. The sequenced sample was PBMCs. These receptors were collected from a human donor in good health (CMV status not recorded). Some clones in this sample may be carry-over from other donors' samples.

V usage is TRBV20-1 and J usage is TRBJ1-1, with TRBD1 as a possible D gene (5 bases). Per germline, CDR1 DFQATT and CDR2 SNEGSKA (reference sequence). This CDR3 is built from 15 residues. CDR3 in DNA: TGCAGCCCCCCTGATCCCTCTACGGTGGGGGACGGGGCTTTCTTT. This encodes CSPPDPSTVGDGAFF.

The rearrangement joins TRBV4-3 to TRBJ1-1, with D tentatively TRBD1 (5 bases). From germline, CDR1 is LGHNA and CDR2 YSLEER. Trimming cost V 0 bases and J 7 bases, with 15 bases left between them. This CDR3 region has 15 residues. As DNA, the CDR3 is TGCGCCAGCAGCCAAGATCGGTCGGGACTTGATGAAGCTTTCTTT. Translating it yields CASSQDRSGLDEAFF.

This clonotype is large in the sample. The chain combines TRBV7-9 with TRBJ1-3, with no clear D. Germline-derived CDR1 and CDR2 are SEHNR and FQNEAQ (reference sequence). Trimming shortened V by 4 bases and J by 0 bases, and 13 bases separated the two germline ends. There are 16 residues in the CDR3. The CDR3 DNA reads TGTGCCAGCAGCTCGGCGGACGGCATCTCTGGAAACACCATATATTTT. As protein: CASSSADGISGNTIYF.

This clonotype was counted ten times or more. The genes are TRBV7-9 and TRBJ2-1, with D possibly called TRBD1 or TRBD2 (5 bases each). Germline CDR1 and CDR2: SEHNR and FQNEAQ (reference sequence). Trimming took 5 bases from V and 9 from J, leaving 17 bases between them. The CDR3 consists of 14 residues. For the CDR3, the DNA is TGTGCCAGCAGCCGAGTGGGACCTAGGGCTGAGCAGTTCTTC. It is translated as CASSRVGPRAEQFF.

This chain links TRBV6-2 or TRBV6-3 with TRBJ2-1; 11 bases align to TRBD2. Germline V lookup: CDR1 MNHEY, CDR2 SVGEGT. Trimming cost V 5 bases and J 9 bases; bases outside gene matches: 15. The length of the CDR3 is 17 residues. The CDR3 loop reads CASSLRLAGGPGSEQFF. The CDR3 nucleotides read TGTGCCAGCAGTCTCAGGCTAGCGGGGGGCCCAGGGAGTGAGCAGTTCTTC.

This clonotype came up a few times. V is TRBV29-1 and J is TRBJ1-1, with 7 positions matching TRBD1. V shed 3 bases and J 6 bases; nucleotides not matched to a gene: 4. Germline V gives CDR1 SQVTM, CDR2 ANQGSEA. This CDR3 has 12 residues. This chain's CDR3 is CSVDRGTAEAFF. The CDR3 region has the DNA TGCAGCGTTGATCGGGGGACAGCTGAAGCTTTCTTT.

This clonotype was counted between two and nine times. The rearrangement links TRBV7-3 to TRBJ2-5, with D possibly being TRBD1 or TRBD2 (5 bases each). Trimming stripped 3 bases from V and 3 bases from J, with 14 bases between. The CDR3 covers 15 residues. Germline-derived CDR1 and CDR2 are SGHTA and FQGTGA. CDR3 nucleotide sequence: TGTGCCAGCAGCTTCGGGAATGGGGCCGAAGAGACCCAGTACTTC. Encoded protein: CASSFGNGAEETQYF.

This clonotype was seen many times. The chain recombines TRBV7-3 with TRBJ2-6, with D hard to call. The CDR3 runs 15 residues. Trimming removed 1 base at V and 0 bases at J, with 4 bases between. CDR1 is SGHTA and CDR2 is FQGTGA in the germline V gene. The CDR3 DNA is TGTGCCAGCAGCTTAATAGCCTCTGGGGCCAACGTCCTGACTTTC. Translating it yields CASSLIASGANVLTF.

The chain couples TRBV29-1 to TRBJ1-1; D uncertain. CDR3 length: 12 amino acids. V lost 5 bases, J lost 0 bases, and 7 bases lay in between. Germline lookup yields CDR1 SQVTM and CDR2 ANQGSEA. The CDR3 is CSVHGLNTEAFF. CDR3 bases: TGCAGCGTTCACGGGCTGAACACTGAAGCTTTCTTT. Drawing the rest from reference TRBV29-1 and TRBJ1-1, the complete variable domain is SAVISQKPSRDICQRGTSLTIQCQVDSQVTMMFWYRQQPGQSLTLIATANQGSEATYESGFVIDKFPISRPNLTFSTLTVSNMSPEDSSIYLCSVHGLNTEAFFGQGTRLTVV.

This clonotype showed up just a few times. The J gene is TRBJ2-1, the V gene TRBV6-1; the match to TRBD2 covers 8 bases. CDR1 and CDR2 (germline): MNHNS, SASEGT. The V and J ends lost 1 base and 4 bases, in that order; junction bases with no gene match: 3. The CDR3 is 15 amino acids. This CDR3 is CASSEEGGGYNEQFF. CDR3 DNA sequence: TGTGCCAGCAGTGAAGAGGGCGGGGGGTACAATGAGCAGTTCTTC.

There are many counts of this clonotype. CDR3 in DNA: TGCGCCAGCAGCCAAGGAAATTCGGTTGTCAATCAGCCCCAGCATTTT. Its protein product is CASSQGNSVVNQPQHF. The chain links TRBV4-1 to TRBJ1-5; D gene uncertain. From germline, CDR1 is MGHRA and CDR2 YSYEKL. The CDR3 covers 16 residues. V lost 1 base, J lost 3 bases, and 13 bases lay in between.

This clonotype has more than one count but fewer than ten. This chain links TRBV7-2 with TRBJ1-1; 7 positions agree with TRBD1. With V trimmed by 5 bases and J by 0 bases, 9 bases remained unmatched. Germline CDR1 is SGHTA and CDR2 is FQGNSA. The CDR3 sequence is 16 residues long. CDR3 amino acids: CASSKLSGQLNTEAFF. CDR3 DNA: TGTGCCAGCAGCAAACTTTCGGGACAGTTGAACACTGAAGCTTTCTTT.

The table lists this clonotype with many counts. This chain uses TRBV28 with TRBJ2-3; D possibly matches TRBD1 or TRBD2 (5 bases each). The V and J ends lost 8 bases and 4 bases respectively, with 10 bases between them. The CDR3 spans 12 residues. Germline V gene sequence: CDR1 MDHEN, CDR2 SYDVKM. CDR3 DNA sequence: TGTGCCAGCTCCCGAGGGGCAGATACGCAGTATTTT. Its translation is CASSRGADTQYF.

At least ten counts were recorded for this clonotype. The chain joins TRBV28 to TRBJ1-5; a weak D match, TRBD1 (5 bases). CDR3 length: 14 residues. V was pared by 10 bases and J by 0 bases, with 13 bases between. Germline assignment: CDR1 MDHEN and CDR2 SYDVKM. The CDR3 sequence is CANRGTDSNQPQHF. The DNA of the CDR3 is TGTGCCAACCGGGGGACGGATAGCAATCAGCCCCAGCATTTT.

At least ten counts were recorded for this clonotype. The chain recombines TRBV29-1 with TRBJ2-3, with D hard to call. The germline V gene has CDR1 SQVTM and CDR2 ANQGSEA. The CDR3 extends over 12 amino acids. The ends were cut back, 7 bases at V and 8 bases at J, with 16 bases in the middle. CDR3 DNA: TGCAGCGCCCAAGCCGTGACTCTTACGCAGTATTTT. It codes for CSAQAVTLTQYF.

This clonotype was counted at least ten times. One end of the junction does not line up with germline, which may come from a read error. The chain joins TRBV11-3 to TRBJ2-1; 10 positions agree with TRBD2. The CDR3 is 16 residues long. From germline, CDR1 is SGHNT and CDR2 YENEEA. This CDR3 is CASSLERGGSYNEQFF. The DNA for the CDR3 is TGTGCCAGCAGCCTAGAGCGGGGGGGGTCCTACAATGAGCAGTTCTTC.

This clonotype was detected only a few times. The CDR3 reads CASSFDRSPGGKLFF. The CDR3, as DNA: TGTGCCAGCAGCTTCGATAGGTCCCCAGGTGGCAAACTGTTTTTT. The chain couples TRBV7-2 to TRBJ1-4; D is unresolved. This CDR3 comprises 15 residues. Germline V gene sequence: CDR1 SGHTA, CDR2 FQGNSA. Trimming removed 3 bases from V and 11 bases from J, with 19 bases in between.

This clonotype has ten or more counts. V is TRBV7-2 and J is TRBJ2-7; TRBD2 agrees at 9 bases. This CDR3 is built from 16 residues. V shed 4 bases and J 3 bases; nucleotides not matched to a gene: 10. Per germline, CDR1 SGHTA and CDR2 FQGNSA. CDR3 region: CASSWGPSGTGYEQYF. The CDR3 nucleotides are TGTGCCAGCAGCTGGGGGCCTAGCGGGACCGGCTACGAGCAGTACTTC.

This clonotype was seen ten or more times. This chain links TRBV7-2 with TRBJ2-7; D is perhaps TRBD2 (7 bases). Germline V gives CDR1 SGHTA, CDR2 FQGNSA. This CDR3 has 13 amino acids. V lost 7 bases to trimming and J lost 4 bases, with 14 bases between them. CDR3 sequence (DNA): TGTGCCAGCATCCTAGGGGGGGGATACGAGCAGTACTTC. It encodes CASILGGGYEQYF.

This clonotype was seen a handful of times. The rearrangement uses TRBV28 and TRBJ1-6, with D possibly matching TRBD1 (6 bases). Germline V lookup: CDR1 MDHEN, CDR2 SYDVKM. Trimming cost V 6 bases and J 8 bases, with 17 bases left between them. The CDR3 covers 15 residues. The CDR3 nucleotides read TGTGCCAGCAGAGGGATGGACAGTTTCTATTCACCCCTCCACTTT. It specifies CASRGMDSFYSPLHF.

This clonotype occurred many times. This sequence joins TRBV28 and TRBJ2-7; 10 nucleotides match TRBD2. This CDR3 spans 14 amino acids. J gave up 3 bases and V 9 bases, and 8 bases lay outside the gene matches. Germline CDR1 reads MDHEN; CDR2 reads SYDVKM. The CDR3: CASRQREGLYEQYF. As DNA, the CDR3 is TGTGCCAGTCGGCAGCGGGAGGGCCTCTACGAGCAGTACTTC.